The 11 T cell receptor beta chains reported below all come from one sample, sequenced in a study of regulatory T cells in long-lasting Graves disease. The sample's time point: newly diagnosed GD, antithyroid drugs for less than 3 months. PBMC-derived RNA was used for the TCR library. Sequencing libraries for TCR beta were prepared with iRepertoire HTBI primers and Arm-PCR of CDR3 regions. TCRdb re-called the multiplex PCR reads through MiXCR, storing one row per CDR3 protein. Altogether fewer than 350,000 distinct CDR3 sequences are present, over 15% being singletons, with the ten largest covering approximately 35%. The sample in question was peripheral blood mononuclear cells (PBMCs), obtained at new diagnosis, from a patient treated with antithyroid drugs. These receptors all stem from a female donor with Graves disease.

The chain carries TRBV5-8 and TRBJ1-4; D is unresolved. The CDR3 runs to 16 residues. V lost 1 base and J lost 8, with 18 bases in between. Germline CDR1 and CDR2: SGHTS and YDEGEE. This CDR3 reads CASSLRGTRRLEKLFF. The CDR3 DNA reads TGTGCCAGCAGCTTGCGAGGTACTAGGAGGTTAGAAAAACTGTTTTTT.

Ten or more counts support this clonotype. This chain links TRBV10-3 with TRBJ2-4, with D perhaps being TRBD1 or TRBD2 (5 bases each). The length of the CDR3 is 17 residues. V lost 11 bases and J lost 3, with 26 bases in between. Per germline, CDR1 ENHRY and CDR2 SYGVKD. The chain's CDR3 is CAVSSGQGGVVKNIQYF. CDR3 bases: TGTGCCGTCTCATCGGGGCAGGGCGGCGTTGTCAAAAACATTCAGTACTTC.

This clonotype was recorded many times. The V and J genes are TRBV6-5 and TRBJ1-6; no reliable D call. Germline values: CDR1 MNHEY, CDR2 SVGAGI. There are 13 residues in the CDR3. The V end lost 3 bases, the J end lost 8 bases, and 8 bases lay between the germline ends. The DNA for the CDR3 is TGTGCCAGCAGTTATTTGGGTGATTCACCCCTCCACTTT. It encodes CASSYLGDSPLHF.

This clonotype has a count of ten or more. The chain uses TRBV3-1 and TRBJ2-7, with 7 nucleotides matching TRBD1. V lost 1 base and J lost 6; bases outside the gene matches: 3. The CDR3 covers 13 residues. Germline loops: CDR1 LGHDT, CDR2 YNNKEL (reference sequence). CDR3 amino acids: CASSQAGTAEQYF. The CDR3 bases are TGTGCCAGCAGCCAAGCGGGGACAGCCGAGCAGTACTTC.

The chain combines TRBV27 with TRBJ2-4; possible D gene TRBD2, 5 bases. Germline V gene data show CDR1 as MNHEY and CDR2 as SMNVEV (reference sequence). The CDR3 spans 15 residues. Deletions cut 2 bases from V and 7 bases from J, with 15 bases between. The CDR3 DNA reads TGTGCCAGCAGTTTAAACGGGATAGCGAATAACATTCAGTACTTC. Translated: CASSLNGIANNIQYF.

The V and J genes are TRBV3-1 and TRBJ2-2; D not resolved. Germline-derived CDR1 and CDR2 are LGHDT and YNNKEL (reference sequence). The length of the CDR3 is 14 residues. V was clipped by 3 bases and J by 3 bases, with 8 bases between them. The DNA of the CDR3 is TGTGCCAGCAGCCAGCTAGTAGACACCGGGGAGCTGTTTTTT. It is translated as CASSQLVDTGELFF.

The V call is TRBV30, the J call TRBJ2-3; D perhaps matches TRBD2 (5 bases). Trimming cost V 0 bases and J 4 bases, with 11 bases left between them. The CDR3 runs to 14 residues. Germline V gene sequence: CDR1 GTSNPN, CDR2 SVGIG (reference sequence). CDR3 sequence (DNA): TGTGCCTGGAGTGTACTCGGGATTGCAGATACGCAGTATTTT. Amino acid sequence: CAWSVLGIADTQYF.

This clonotype has at least ten counts. This rearrangement joins TRBV6-1 to TRBJ2-7; 12 bases map to TRBD1. This CDR3 is 14 amino acids long. Germline CDR1 MNHNS, CDR2 SASEGT. Unmatched junction bases numbered 11, after V lost 10 bases and J lost 7 bases. CDR3 protein: CATSRGQGAIEQYF. The CDR3 DNA reads TGTGCCACCTCTCGGGGACAGGGGGCGATAGAGCAGTACTTC.

This clonotype was observed many times. The gene calls are TRBV6-5 and TRBJ1-2; D not resolved. The germline V gene encodes CDR1 MNHEY and CDR2 SVGAGI. The germline V and J ends were trimmed by 0 bases and 9 bases, with 20 bases remaining between them. The CDR3 covers 16 residues. CDR3 residues: CASSYSRTIGLSSYTF. DNA of the CDR3: TGTGCCAGCAGTTACTCAAGGACGATAGGGCTGTCGAGCTACACCTTC.

V usage is TRBV30 and J usage is TRBJ1-5, with D possibly being TRBD1 (6 bases). CDR3 length: 14 amino acids. CDR1 and CDR2 from the germline V gene are GTSNPN and SVGIG (reference sequence). The V gene lost 1 base and the J gene lost 2 bases, with 9 bases spanning the gap. The CDR3 DNA reads TGTGCCTGGAGTGGGGGGCATGGCAATCAGCCCCAGCATTTT. Residues: CAWSGGHGNQPQHF.

Many counts were recorded for this clonotype. The chain is built from TRBV9 and TRBJ1-1; D call uncertain. Looked up from germline, CDR1 is SGDLS and CDR2 is YYNGEE. Between the trimmed V and J ends, which lost 0 bases and 5 bases, there was a span of 8 bases. This CDR3 is built from 13 residues. DNA for the CDR3: TGTGCCAGCAGCGTAGTCAGCGGGACTGAAGCTTTCTTT. As protein: CASSVVSGTEAFF.